The rows below give T cell receptor beta chains drawn from one sample of a study of Tregs in tolerant kidney transplant recipients. The assay was immunoSEQ multiplex PCR, and TCRdb's table has in-frame clones only and misses some. The data hold approximately 82,000 clones, with 80% to 95% observed a single time. This material consisted of CD4+ T cells from blood (PBMCs), taken 12 months after the transplant. These receptors were collected from a human patient who received a combined kidney and bone marrow transplant. The T cells may come from the graft donor. Both conserved end residues are part of each CDR3. D genes are given only for firm matches. Size tells how often a clone was seen (once, few, many) or the class of an expanded clone, and some rows leave it out.

-,TRBJ2-3,TRBV4-1,17,-,TGCGCCAGCAGCCAAGCCCTGGGACTCTTTAGCACAGATACGCAGTATTTT,CASSQALGLFSTDTQYF
-,TRBJ1-5,TRBV4-2,15,-,TGTGCCAGCAGCCAAGGGGGGCAGGGCTATCAGCCCCAGCATTTT,CASSQGGQGYQPQHF
-,TRBJ2-3,TRBV2,13,-,TGTGCCAGCAACGGCAGGGGGGTAGATACGCAGTATTTT,CASNGRGVDTQYF
-,TRBJ2-7,TRBV5-1,18,-,TGCGCCAGCAGCTTGAACTCCTACATACTAAGAAAGAACTACGAGCAGTACTTC,CASSLNSYILRKNYEQYF
TRBD1,TRBJ2-5,TRBV5-1,16,-,TGCGCCAGCAGCCACGGGACAGGGATCGACCAAGAGACCCAGTACTTC,CASSHGTGIDQETQYF
-,TRBJ1-1,TRBV5-6,15,-,TGTGCCAGCAATCCCTATGGAGGGGGGGACACTGAAGCTTTCTTT,CASNPYGGGDTEAFF
-,TRBJ1-2,TRBV14,14,-,TGTGCCAGCAGCCAAGATATTGCCTTCGGTGGCTACACCTTC,CASSQDIAFGGYTF
-,TRBJ2-3,TRBV20-1,10,-,TGCAGTGCCGGCAGGGATACGCAGTATTTT,CSAGRDTQYF
-,TRBJ2-7,TRBV5-4,14,-,TGTGCCAGCAGCTCCCAGACAGGATCCTACGAGCAGTACTTC,CASSSQTGSYEQYF
-,TRBJ1-1,TRBV5-1,16,-,TGCGCCAGCAGCTTGAATTCCCTCCCAGGGAACACTGAAGCTTTCTTT,CASSLNSLPGNTEAFF
-,TRBJ2-1,TRBV9,15,-,TGTGCCAGCAGCCGCCCGGCGGGGACAGCCAGTGAGCAGTTCTTC,CASSRPAGTASEQFF
-,TRBJ1-2,TRBV7-9,13,once,TGTGCCAGCAGCGGGGCAGAAACCTATGGCTACACCTTC,CASSGAETYGYTF
-,TRBJ2-5,TRBV7-3,15,-,TGTGCCAGCAGGAGAGGAGTTCAGGGTCAAGAGACCCAGTACTTC,CASRRGVQGQETQYF
-,TRBJ2-1,TRBV7-3,11,-,TGTGCCAGCAGCTCCAACAATGAGCAGTTCTTC,CASSSNNEQFF
-,TRBJ2-1,TRBV11-3,16,-,TGTGCCAGCAGCTTAGTCGTTGCTAGCTCCTACAATGAGCAGTTCTTC,CASSLVVASSYNEQFF
TRBD1,TRBJ1-2,TRBV19,18,-,TGTGCCAGTAGTATAGGGGGGACAGGCCGGCGGAGTGAGTATGGCTACACCTTC,CASSIGGTGRRSEYGYTF
-,TRBJ1-1,TRBV7-2,15,-,TGTGCCAGCAGCTTAGGTGGCAGGGGGAACACTGAAGCTTTCTTT,CASSLGGRGNTEAFF
TRBD1,TRBJ1-5,TRBV5-1,16,-,TGCGCCAGCAGCTCCGGGACAGGGAGCGGCAATCAGCCCCAGCATTTT,CASSSGTGSGNQPQHF
TRBD2,TRBJ2-1,TRBV4-2,16,-,TGTGCCAGCAGCCGACAGACTAGCGGGAACTCCAATGAGCAGTTCTTC,CASSRQTSGNSNEQFF
-,TRBJ1-6,TRBV27,14,-,TGTGCCAGCAGCTCCCCCCCCAGAGGAGAGGCCCTCCACTTT,CASSSPPRGEALHF
-,TRBJ1-1,TRBV4-3,14,-,TGCGCCAGCAGCCCCGAGCGGGGATGGACTGAAGCTTTCTTT,CASSPERGWTEAFF
-,TRBJ1-4,TRBV5-6,16,-,TGTGCCAGCAGCTTCGTCAGTGCCATCGCTAATGAAAAACTGTTTTTT,CASSFVSAIANEKLFF
-,TRBJ2-7,TRBV7-9,11,-,TGTGCCAGCAGCTTACTCCACCAGGGCCACTTC,CASSLLHQGHF
-,TRBJ2-3,TRBV5-4,16,-,TGTGCCAGCAGCTTGGCTAGCTATTGGGGCACAGATACGCAGTATTTT,CASSLASYWGTDTQYF
TRBD2,TRBJ2-3,TRBV28,15,once,TGTGCCAGCAGTCTCCTAGCGGGGGGGACAGATACGCAGTATTTT,CASSLLAGGTDTQYF
-,TRBJ1-4,TRBV7-2,15,-,TGTGCCAGCAGCTTAGAAGGGGCGGCTATTGAAAAACTGTTTTTT,CASSLEGAAIEKLFF
TRBD1,TRBJ2-3,TRBV7-6,19,-,TGTGCCAGCAGCTTATTACTCGCAGGGGGAATGGTGCCCACAGATACGCAGTATTTT,CASSLLLAGGMVPTDTQYF
-,TRBJ1-3,TRBV28,14,-,TGTGCCAGCAGTTTAGTGGCCTCTGGAAACACCATATATTTT,CASSLVASGNTIYF
TRBD1,TRBJ1-4,TRBV11-2,16,-,TGTGCCAGCAACAAAGCCAACCGGGACAGTAATGAAAAACTGTTTTTT,CASNKANRDSNEKLFF
-,TRBJ2-7,TRBV14,16,-,TGTGCCAGCAGCCGCGCCGGGACATCCAATTCCTACGAGCAGTACTTC,CASSRAGTSNSYEQYF
-,TRBJ1-6,TRBV7-8,13,-,TGTGCCAGCAGCCCGACCGGAGGTTCACCCCTCCACTTT,CASSPTGGSPLHF
-,TRBJ1-5,TRBV11-1,13,-,TGTGCCAGCAGCCCAGGGGAAACTCAGCCCCAGCATTTT,CASSPGETQPQHF
-,TRBJ2-2,TRBV5-1,17,-,TGCGCCAGCAGCTTGGTCCCCGTCGGGGTGAGCACCGGGGAGCTGTTTTTT,CASSLVPVGVSTGELFF
TRBD2,TRBJ2-7,TRBV5-1,15,-,TGCGCCAGCAGCTTGGCTAGCGGGAAACACTACGAGCAGTACTTC,CASSLASGKHYEQYF
TRBD1,TRBJ2-1,TRBV4-2,16,-,TGTGCCAGCAGCCAAGGCCCGGGACAGGGAAGTTATGAGCAGTTCTTC,CASSQGPGQGSYEQFF